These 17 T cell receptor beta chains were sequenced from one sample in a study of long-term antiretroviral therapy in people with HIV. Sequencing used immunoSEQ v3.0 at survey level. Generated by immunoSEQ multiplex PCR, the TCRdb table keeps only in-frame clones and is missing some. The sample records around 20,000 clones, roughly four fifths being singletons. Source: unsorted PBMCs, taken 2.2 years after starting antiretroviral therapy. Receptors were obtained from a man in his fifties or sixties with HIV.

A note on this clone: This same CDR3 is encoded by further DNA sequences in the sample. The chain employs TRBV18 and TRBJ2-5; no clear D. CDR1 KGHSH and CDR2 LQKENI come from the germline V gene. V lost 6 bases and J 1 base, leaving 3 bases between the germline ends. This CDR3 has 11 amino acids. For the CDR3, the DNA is TGTGCCAGCTCGCCCCAAGAGACCCAGTACTTC. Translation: CASSPQETQYF.

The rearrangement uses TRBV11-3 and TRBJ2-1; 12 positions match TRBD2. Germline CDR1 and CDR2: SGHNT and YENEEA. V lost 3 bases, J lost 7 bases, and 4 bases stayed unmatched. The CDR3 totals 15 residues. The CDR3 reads CASSLTSGSRNEQFF. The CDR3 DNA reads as TGTGCCAGCAGCTTGACTAGCGGGAGTAGGAATGAGCAGTTCTTC. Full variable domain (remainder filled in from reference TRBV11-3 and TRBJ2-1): EAGVVQSPRYKIIEKKQPVAFWCNPISGHNTLYWYLQNLGQGPELLIRYENEEAVDDSQLPKDRFSAERLKGVDSTLKIQPAELGDSAVYLCASSLTSGSRNEQFFGPGTRLTVL.

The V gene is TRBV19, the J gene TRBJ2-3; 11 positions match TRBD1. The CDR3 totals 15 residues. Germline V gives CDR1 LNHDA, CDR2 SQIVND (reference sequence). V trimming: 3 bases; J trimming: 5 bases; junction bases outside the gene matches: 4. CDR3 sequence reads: CASSIGTGGLDTQYF. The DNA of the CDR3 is TGTGCCAGTAGTATTGGGACAGGGGGTCTAGATACGCAGTATTTT.

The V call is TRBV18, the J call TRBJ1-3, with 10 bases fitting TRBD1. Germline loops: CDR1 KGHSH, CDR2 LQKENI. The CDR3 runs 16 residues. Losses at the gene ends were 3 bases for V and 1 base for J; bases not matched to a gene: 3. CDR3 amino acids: CASSPSGQGSGNTIYF. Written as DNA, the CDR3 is TGTGCCAGCTCACCCTCGGGACAGGGGTCTGGAAACACCATATATTTT.

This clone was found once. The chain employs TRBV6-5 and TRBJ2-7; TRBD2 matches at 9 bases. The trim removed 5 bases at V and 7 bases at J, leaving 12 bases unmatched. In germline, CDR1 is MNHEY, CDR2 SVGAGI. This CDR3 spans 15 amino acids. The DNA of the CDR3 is TGTGCCAGCAGTACCCGGCGGGAGGGCCGAGGGGAGCAGTACTTC. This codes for CASSTRREGRGEQYF.

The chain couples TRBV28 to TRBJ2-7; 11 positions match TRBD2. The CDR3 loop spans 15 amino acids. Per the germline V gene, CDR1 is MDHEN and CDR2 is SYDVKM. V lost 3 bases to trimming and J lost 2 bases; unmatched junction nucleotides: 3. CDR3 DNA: TGTGCCAGCAGTTTTCCGGGACTAGCGGCCTACGAGCAGTACTTC. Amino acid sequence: CASSFPGLAAYEQYF.

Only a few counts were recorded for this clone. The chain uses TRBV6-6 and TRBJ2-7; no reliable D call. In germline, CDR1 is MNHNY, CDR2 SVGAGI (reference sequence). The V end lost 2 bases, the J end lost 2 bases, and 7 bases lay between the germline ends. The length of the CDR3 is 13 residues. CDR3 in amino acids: CASSYPPAYEQYF. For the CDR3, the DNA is TGTGCCAGCAGTTACCCCCCGGCCTACGAGCAGTACTTC.

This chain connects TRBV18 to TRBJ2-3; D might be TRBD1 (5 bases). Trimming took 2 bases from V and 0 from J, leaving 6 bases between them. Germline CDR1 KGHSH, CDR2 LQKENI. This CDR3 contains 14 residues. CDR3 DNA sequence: TGTGCCAGCTCACCAACAGGTAGCACAGATACGCAGTATTTT. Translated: CASSPTGSTDTQYF.

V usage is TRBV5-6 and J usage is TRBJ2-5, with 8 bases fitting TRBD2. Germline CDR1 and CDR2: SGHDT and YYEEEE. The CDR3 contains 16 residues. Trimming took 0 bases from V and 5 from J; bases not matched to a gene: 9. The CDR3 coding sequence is TGTGCCAGCAGCTTGGAACGGGGGGGAGATTTGGAGACCCAGTACTTC. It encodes CASSLERGGDLETQYF.

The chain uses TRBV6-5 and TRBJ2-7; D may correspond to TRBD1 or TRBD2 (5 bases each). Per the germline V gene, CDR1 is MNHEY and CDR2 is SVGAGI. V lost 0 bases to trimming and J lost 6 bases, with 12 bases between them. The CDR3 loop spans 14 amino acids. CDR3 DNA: TGTGCCAGCAGTTACTCCCCGGAGAGGGGCGAGCAGTACTTC. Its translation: CASSYSPERGEQYF.

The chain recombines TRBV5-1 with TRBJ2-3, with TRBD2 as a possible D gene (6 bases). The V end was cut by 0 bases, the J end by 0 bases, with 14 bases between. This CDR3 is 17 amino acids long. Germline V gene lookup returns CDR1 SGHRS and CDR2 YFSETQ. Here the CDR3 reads CASSLAVAGTSTDTQYF. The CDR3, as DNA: TGCGCCAGCAGCTTGGCCGTGGCGGGGACTAGCACAGATACGCAGTATTTT.

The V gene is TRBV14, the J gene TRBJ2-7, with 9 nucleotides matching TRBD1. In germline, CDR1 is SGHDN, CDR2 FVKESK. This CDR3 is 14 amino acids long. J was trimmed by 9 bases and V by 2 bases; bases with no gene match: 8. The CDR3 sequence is CASSQIVQGAAQYF. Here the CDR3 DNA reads TGTGCCAGCAGCCAAATCGTACAGGGGGCCGCGCAGTACTTC. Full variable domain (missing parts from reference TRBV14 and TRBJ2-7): EAGVTQFPSHSVIEKGQTVTLRCDPISGHDNLYWYRRVMGKEIKFLLHFVKESKQDESGMPNNRFLAERTGGTYSTLKVQPAELEDSGVYFCASSQIVQGAAQYFGPGTRLTVT.

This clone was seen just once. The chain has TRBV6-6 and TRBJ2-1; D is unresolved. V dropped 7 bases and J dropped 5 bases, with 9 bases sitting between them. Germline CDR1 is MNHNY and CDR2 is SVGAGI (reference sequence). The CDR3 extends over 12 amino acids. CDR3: CASTARDNEQFF. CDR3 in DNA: TGTGCCAGCACCGCCAGAGACAATGAGCAGTTCTTC.

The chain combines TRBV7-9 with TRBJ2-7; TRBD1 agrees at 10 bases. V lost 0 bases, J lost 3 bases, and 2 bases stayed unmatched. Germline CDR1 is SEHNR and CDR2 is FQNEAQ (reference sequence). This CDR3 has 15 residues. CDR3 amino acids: CASSLADRGRYEQYF. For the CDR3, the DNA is TGTGCCAGCAGCTTAGCCGACAGGGGGCGCTACGAGCAGTACTTC.

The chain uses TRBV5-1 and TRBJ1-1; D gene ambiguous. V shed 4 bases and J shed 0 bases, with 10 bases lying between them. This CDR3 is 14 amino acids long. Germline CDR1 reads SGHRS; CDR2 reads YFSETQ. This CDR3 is CASSPTLMNTEAFF. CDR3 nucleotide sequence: TGCGCCAGCAGCCCTACCCTTATGAACACTGAAGCTTTCTTT.

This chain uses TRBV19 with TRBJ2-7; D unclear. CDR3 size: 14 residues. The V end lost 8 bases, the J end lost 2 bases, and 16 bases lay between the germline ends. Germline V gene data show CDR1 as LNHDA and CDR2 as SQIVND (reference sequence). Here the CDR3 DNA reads TGTGCCAGTGCCTATATTGACAAAACCTACGAGCAGTACTTC. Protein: CASAYIDKTYEQYF.

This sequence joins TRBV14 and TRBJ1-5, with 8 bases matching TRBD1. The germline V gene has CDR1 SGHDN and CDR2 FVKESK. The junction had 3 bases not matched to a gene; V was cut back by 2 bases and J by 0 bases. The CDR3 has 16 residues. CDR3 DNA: TGTGCCAGCAGCCAACCCCAGGGGGCTAGCAATCAGCCCCAGCATTTT. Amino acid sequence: CASSQPQGASNQPQHF.